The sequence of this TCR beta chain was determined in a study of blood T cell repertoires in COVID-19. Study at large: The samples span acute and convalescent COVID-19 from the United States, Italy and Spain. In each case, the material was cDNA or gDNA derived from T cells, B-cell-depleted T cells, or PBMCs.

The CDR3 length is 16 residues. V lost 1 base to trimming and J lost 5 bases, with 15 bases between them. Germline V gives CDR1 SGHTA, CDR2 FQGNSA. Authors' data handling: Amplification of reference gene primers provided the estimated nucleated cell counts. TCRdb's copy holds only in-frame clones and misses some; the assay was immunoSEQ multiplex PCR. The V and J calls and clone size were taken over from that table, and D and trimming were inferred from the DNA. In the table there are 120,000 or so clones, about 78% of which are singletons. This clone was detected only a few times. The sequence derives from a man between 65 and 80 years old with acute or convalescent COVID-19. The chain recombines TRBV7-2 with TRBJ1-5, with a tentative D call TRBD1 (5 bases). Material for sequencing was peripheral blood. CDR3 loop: CASSLGNGRVHQPQHF. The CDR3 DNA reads TGTGCCAGCAGCTTAGGAAACGGCAGGGTCCATCAGCCCCAGCATTTT.